This T cell receptor (beta chain) was obtained from a study of preoperative IRX-2 immunotherapy in early breast cancer. Regarding treatment: preoperative locoregional IRX-2 cytokine immunotherapy. This phase Ib study tested locoregional IRX-2 cytokine immunotherapy given before surgery. Method: immunoSEQ multiplex PCR; TCRdb's copy keeps in-frame clones and lacks some. Of approximately 3,100 clones listed, roughly three quarters were seen once; the top ten hold 7%. This receptor was obtained from a human donor with breast cancer. This specimen consisted of tumor tissue, obtained after IRX-2 immunotherapy.

The CDR3 loop is CASSPSRSFSYNEQFF. CDR3 coding DNA: TGTGCCAGCAGTCCCTCGCGTTCCTTCTCCTACAATGAGCAGTTCTTC. The chain uses TRBV11-3 and TRBJ2-1; D remains ambiguous. Deletions cut 6 bases from V and 0 bases from J, with 15 bases between. The germline gives CDR1 SGHNT, CDR2 YENEEA. This CDR3 is built from 16 residues.